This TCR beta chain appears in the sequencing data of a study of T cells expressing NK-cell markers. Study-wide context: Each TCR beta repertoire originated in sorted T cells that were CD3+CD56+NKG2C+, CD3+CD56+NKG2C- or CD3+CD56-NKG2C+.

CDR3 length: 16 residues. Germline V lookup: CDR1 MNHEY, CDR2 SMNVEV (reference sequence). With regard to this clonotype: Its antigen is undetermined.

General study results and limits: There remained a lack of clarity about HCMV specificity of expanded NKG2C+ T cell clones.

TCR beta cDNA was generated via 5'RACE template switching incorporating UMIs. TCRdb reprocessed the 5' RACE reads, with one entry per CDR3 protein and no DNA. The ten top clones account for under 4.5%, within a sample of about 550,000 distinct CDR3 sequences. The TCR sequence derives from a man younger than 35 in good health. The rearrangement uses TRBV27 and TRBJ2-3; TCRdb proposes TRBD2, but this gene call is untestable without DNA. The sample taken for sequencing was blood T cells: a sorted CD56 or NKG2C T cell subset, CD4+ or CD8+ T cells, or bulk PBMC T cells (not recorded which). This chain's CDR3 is CASSPLAGGDTASEYF.